This entry lists 27 T cell receptor beta chains sequenced from one sample in a study of T cell repertoires in cytomegalovirus infection. TCRdb reprocessed the reads via MiXCR and lists one record per CDR3 protein. The repertoire holds 400,000 to 600,000 distinct CDR3 sequences, with 40% to 50% as singletons. Which antigens these TCRs recognize remains unknown. Sequences were derived from cultured PBMCs, sampled from culture after CMV antigen stimulation. These receptors came from a human donor in good health (CMV status not recorded). Some clones in this sample may be carry-over from other donors' samples.

The chain carries TRBV27 and TRBJ2-7; TRBD2 aligns across 10 bases. The J call is in doubt because the DNA end fits TRBJ2-1 better. Looked up from germline, CDR1 is MNHEY and CDR2 is SMNVEV (reference sequence). CDR3 length: 16 residues. The CDR3 here is CASRLGLAASYNEQFF. The CDR3 bases are TGTGCCAGCAGACTCGGACTAGCGGCCTCCTACAATGAGCAGTTCTTC.

This clonotype appeared many times. J is TRBJ1-3 and V is TRBV7-2; the D gene is possibly TRBD1 (6 bases). Germline V gene data show CDR1 as SGHTA and CDR2 as FQGNSA. Trimming took off 3 bases at V and 2 bases at J, with 11 bases between the two ends. CDR3 size: 15 residues. The CDR3 here is CASSFRGGTGNTIYF. CDR3 nucleotide sequence: TGTGCCAGCAGCTTCAGGGGAGGCACTGGAAACACCATATATTTT.

The chain uses TRBV20-1 and TRBJ1-5; D uncertain. V was shortened by 4 bases and J by 0 bases, with 28 bases between the two germline ends. Germline V gene sequence: CDR1 DFQATT, CDR2 SNEGSKA (reference sequence). The CDR3 is 20 residues long. Here the CDR3 DNA reads TGCAGTGCTAAGACCGCATCCTTTGGACGATCAAGTAATAGCAATCAGCCCCAGCATTTT. Translating gives CSAKTASFGRSSNSNQPQHF.

The chain has TRBV7-2 and TRBJ1-2; D is unresolved. V was cut by 6 bases and J by 0 bases, with 11 bases left in between. The V gene's germline CDR1 is SGHTA and CDR2 FQGNSA. The CDR3 is 14 residues long. The CDR3, as DNA: TGTGCCAGCAGGGAACCGGGAGCTAACTATGGCTACACCTTC. Protein sequence: CASREPGANYGYTF.

This clonotype was detected many times. The rearrangement uses TRBV7-2 and TRBJ1-1; D not resolved. CDR3 size: 15 residues. CDR1 and CDR2 (germline): SGHTA, FQGNSA. Trimming pared 4 bases from V and 4 bases from J, leaving 16 bases between. This CDR3 reads CASSSAGSPPTEAFF. Written as DNA, the CDR3 is TGTGCCAGCAGCTCCGCGGGGAGCCCCCCCACTGAAGCTTTCTTT.

The rearrangement joins TRBV7-2 to TRBJ2-2, with 9 nucleotides matching TRBD2. The trim removed 5 bases at V and 4 bases at J, leaving 20 bases unmatched. The CDR3 consists of 20 residues. The germline CDR1 and CDR2 sequences are SGHTA and FQGNSA. The CDR3 DNA follows: TGTGCCAGCAGCGGTGATCGGCGCGGTGCGGCGGGAGGGGGCACCGGGGAGCTGTTTTTT. It is translated as CASSGDRRGAAGGGTGELFF.

This sequence joins TRBV20-1 and TRBJ2-5; 10 bases are a match to TRBD1. The V gene's germline CDR1 is DFQATT and CDR2 SNEGSKA (reference sequence). The CDR3 sequence is 14 residues long. Trimming at V came to 1 base and at J to 4 bases, leaving 3 bases not matched to a gene. As DNA, the CDR3 is TGCAGTGCTAGAGTCGGGACAGGGGCAGAGACCCAGTACTTC. It is translated as CSARVGTGAETQYF.

This clonotype was detected a few times. V usage is TRBV11-1 and J usage is TRBJ1-4, with a possible D match to TRBD1 (6 bases). CDR1 and CDR2 from the germline V gene are SGHAT and FQDESV (reference sequence). The CDR3 contains 15 residues. Trimming shortened V by 5 bases and J by 8 bases, and 18 bases separated the two germline ends. The CDR3 protein is CASSPGGGNGEKLFF. DNA of the CDR3: TGTGCCAGCAGCCCGGGGGGCGGAAACGGAGAAAAACTGTTTTTT.

This clonotype was observed once. The genes are TRBV20-1 and TRBJ2-5; D is tentatively TRBD1 or TRBD2 (5 bases each). V lost 6 bases, J lost 5 bases, and 19 bases lay in between. Looked up from germline, CDR1 is DFQATT and CDR2 is SNEGSKA (reference sequence). The CDR3 length is 14 residues. The CDR3 sequence: CSAATGTPAETQYF. DNA for the CDR3: TGCAGTGCGGCCACCGGGACCCCCGCCGAGACCCAGTACTTC.

V usage is TRBV11-3 and J usage is TRBJ2-5; 12 bases are shared with TRBD2. The ends lost 2 bases at V and 4 bases at J; junction bases unmatched: 11. The length of the CDR3 is 18 residues. The V gene's germline CDR1 is SGHNT and CDR2 YENEEA. CDR3 loop: CASSLSLLAGGPGETQYF. In DNA form, the CDR3 reads TGTGCCAGCAGCTTATCGTTGCTAGCGGGAGGGCCCGGAGAGACCCAGTACTTC.

This clonotype has a handful of counts. This CDR3 is CASSAPDINYEQYF. CDR3 coding DNA: TGTGCCAGCAGCGCGCCAGACATCAACTACGAGCAGTACTTC. The chain joins TRBV5-5 to TRBJ2-7, with no clear D. Germline CDR1 is SGHKS and CDR2 is YYEKEE (reference sequence). The CDR3 is 14 residues long. Trimming left V 4 bases short and J 3 bases short, with 14 bases between.

This clonotype was seen a few times. This chain uses TRBV5-1 with TRBJ1-1; D is undetermined. V lost 0 bases and J lost 9, with 9 bases in between. The V gene's germline CDR1 is SGHRS and CDR2 YFSETQ. CDR3 length: 12 amino acids. In nucleotides, the CDR3 is TGCGCCAGCAGCTTGGAACTGGGGAAAGCTTTCTTT. Its translation: CASSLELGKAFF.

The chain uses TRBV12-3 or TRBV12-4 and TRBJ2-4; D might be TRBD1 or TRBD2, each matching 7 bases. The V end was cut by 2 bases, the J end by 3 bases, with 17 bases between. The CDR3 has 17 residues. The DNA of the CDR3 is TGTGCCAGCAGTTTAACTCAGGGGGGGATCGGCAAAAACATTCAGTACTTC. It yields the protein CASSLTQGGIGKNIQYF.

The chain recombines TRBV6-2 or TRBV6-3 with TRBJ2-5; 9 nucleotides match TRBD2. Trimming cost V 8 bases and J 5 bases; bases outside gene matches: 12. CDR1 and CDR2 (germline): MNHEY, SVGEGT. CDR3 length equals 15 residues. Written as DNA, the CDR3 is TGTGCCAGCTTGAGACTAGCGGACCCCAGGGAGACCCAGTACTTC. Translation gives CASLRLADPRETQYF.

This chain joins TRBV6-6 and TRBJ2-1; D call uncertain. Germline-derived CDR1 and CDR2 are MNHNY and SVGAGI (reference sequence). Trimming left V 7 bases short and J 6 bases short, with 7 bases between. The CDR3 runs 11 residues. CDR3 protein: CASTFANEQFF. For the CDR3, the DNA is TGTGCCAGCACCTTTGCCAATGAGCAGTTCTTC.

The chain combines TRBV7-6 with TRBJ2-7, with TRBD1 as a possible D gene (6 bases). The CDR3 extends over 16 amino acids. The germline CDR1 and CDR2 sequences are SGHVS and FNYEAQ. V lost 1 base and J 1 base, leaving 14 bases between the germline ends. The CDR3: CASSLVSLGASYEQYF. The DNA for the CDR3 is TGTGCCAGCAGCTTAGTTTCGTTGGGGGCTTCCTACGAGCAGTACTTC.

This clonotype has only one observation. J is TRBJ2-1 and V is TRBV7-6; 7 bases match TRBD2. Germline V gives CDR1 SGHVS, CDR2 FNYEAQ. The CDR3 totals 12 residues. The trim removed 11 bases at V and 8 bases at J, leaving 9 bases unmatched. DNA of the CDR3: TGTGCCTCAGCGACGGGAGGTTATGAGCAGTTCTTC. Its protein product is CASATGGYEQFF.

This chain links TRBV2 with TRBJ1-1; TRBD1 matches 7 bases. Germline trimming cut 6 bases from V and 7 bases from J; bases unmatched to any gene: 14. Germline CDR1 reads SNHLY; CDR2 reads FYNNEI. CDR3 size: 15 residues. The CDR3 reads CASRLDGGGYVEAFF. The DNA for the CDR3 is TGTGCCAGCAGACTAGACGGAGGGGGCTATGTTGAAGCTTTCTTT.

This clonotype appeared a single time. A much larger clone sits a single nucleotide away, making a read error possible. The chain combines TRBV7-6 with TRBJ2-1; D uncertain. CDR1 and CDR2 (germline): SGHVS, FNYEAQ. This CDR3 is built from 13 residues. Written as DNA, the CDR3 is TGTGTCAGCAGTGGCTTCAGGCGCTATGAGCAGTTCTTC. This codes for CVSSGFRRYEQFF.

This clonotype was seen many times. Here the CDR3 reads CASSLGGRFGAFF. The CDR3 DNA sequence: TGTGCCAGCAGCTTAGGAGGACGGTTTGGGGCTTTCTTT. V and J are TRBV7-8 and TRBJ1-1; D unresolved. Trimming shortened V by 1 base and J by 11 bases, and 14 bases separated the two germline ends. Germline V gives CDR1 SGHVS, CDR2 FQNEAQ. The CDR3 has 13 amino acids. Based on the CDR3 plus reference TRBV7-8 and TRBJ1-1, the full variable domain is GAGVSQSPRYKVAKRGQDVALRCDPISGHVSLFWYQQALGQGPEFLTYFQNEAQLDKSGLPSDRFFAERPEGSVSTLKIQRTQQEDSAVYLCASSLGGRFGAFFGQGTRLTVV.

This clonotype was detected a few times. V usage is TRBV7-6 and J usage is TRBJ2-1, with D perhaps TRBD2 (5 bases). Germline CDR1 is SGHVS and CDR2 is FNYEAQ. Trimming took off 5 bases at V and 5 bases at J, with 16 bases between the two ends. The CDR3 consists of 15 residues. CDR3 DNA sequence: TGTGCCAGCAGCCCCGTGTGGTCCGGGGACAATGAGCAGTTCTTC. Protein: CASSPVWSGDNEQFF.

This clonotype has only a few counts. The chain has TRBV27 and TRBJ2-7; 8 nucleotides match TRBD1. This CDR3 region has 16 residues. Germline V gene lookup returns CDR1 MNHEY and CDR2 SMNVEV (reference sequence). Trimming removed 5 bases from V and 4 bases from J; junction bases left unmatched: 13. Here the CDR3 reads CASSPNTWDRRYEQYF. The CDR3 bases are TGTGCCAGCAGTCCGAACACCTGGGACAGGAGATACGAGCAGTACTTC.

The chain carries TRBV6-6 and TRBJ2-7; 10 bases map to TRBD2. This CDR3 region has 13 residues. Looked up from germline, CDR1 is MNHNY and CDR2 is SVGAGI (reference sequence). V lost 7 bases, J lost 6 bases, and 6 bases stayed unmatched. CDR3 in DNA: TGTGCCAGCACCTTCGGACTAGCGGCCGAGCAGTACTTC. This sequence encodes CASTFGLAAEQYF.

The rearrangement joins TRBV28 to TRBJ1-5; maybe TRBD1 (6 bases). V lost 8 bases, J lost 1 base, and 18 bases lay in between. CDR1 is MDHEN and CDR2 is SYDVKM in the germline V gene. This CDR3 contains 16 residues. CDR3 amino acids: CASLPARGQSNQPQHF. CDR3 in DNA: TGTGCCAGCCTCCCCGCCCGCGGACAGAGCAATCAGCCCCAGCATTTT.

The chain is built from TRBV6-5 and TRBJ2-1; 9 nucleotides agree with TRBD2. Germline trimming cut 4 bases from V and 8 bases from J; bases unmatched to any gene: 9. The CDR3 sequence is 15 residues long. Germline CDR1 and CDR2: MNHEY and SVGAGI. The CDR3 protein is CASSLVAGGPHEQFF. The CDR3, as DNA: TGTGCCAGCAGTTTGGTGGCGGGGGGGCCCCATGAGCAGTTCTTC.

V is TRBV10-2 and J is TRBJ1-2; maybe TRBD1 (6 bases). Between the trimmed V and J ends, which lost 3 bases and 5 bases, there was a span of 16 bases. The CDR3 sequence is 15 residues long. CDR1 and CDR2 (germline): WSHSY, SAAADI. The CDR3 here is CASSDTLQGGYGYTF. As DNA, the CDR3 is TGCGCCAGCAGTGACACTCTACAGGGCGGGTATGGCTACACCTTC.

The chain joins TRBV12-3 or TRBV12-4 to TRBJ1-4, with unresolved D. This CDR3 spans 14 amino acids. Trimming shortened V by 8 bases and J by 1 base, and 11 bases separated the two germline ends. As DNA, the CDR3 is TGTGCCAGCTGCTGGGTGTTAACTAATGAAAAACTGTTTTTT. Protein sequence: CASCWVLTNEKLFF.